Described below is a single T cell receptor (beta chain) sequence and its context. Germline loops: CDR1 MDHEN, CDR2 SYDVKM. CDR3 length equals 14 residues. V lost 7 bases, J lost 3 bases, and 9 bases stayed unmatched. This entry comes from a study of breast tumors, draining lymph nodes, adjacent tissues. Using its own MiXCR run on the multiplex PCR reads, TCRdb lists one record per CDR3 protein. The sample yields 100,000 to 150,000 distinct CDR3 sequences, around 20% seen once. Breast cancer patients provided tissue from their axillary draining lymph nodes. The TCR originated in a female donor with breast cancer. Some clones in this sample may be carry-over from other donors' samples. This sequence joins TRBV28 and TRBJ2-7; 7 nucleotides align to TRBD2. Source material: axillary lymph node tissue. The CDR3 protein is CASTTGGRNYEQYF. DNA for the CDR3: TGTGCCAGCACCACAGGCGGGAGAAACTACGAGCAGTACTTC.